This T cell receptor beta chain appears in the sequencing data of a study of cytomegalovirus exposure and HLA in healthy donors. The J segment lost 3 bases and the V segment lost 0 bases, leaving 5 bases of the junction unmatched. The CDR3 has 16 residues. Germline values: CDR1 SGHNT, CDR2 YYREEE (reference sequence). A multiplex PCR was run with 60 Vbeta primers and 13 Jbeta primers. Clones were read by immunoSEQ multiplex PCR, and TCRdb kept only the in-frame ones, dropping some. In the table there are 150,000 to 200,000 clones, roughly 80% of which are singletons. At sampling all donors were nominally healthy, likely with unrecorded immune exposures.

The sequenced sample was PBMCs. The receptor was isolated from a young woman in good health and CMV-seronegative. V usage is TRBV5-4 and J usage is TRBJ2-7, with 11 bases lining up with TRBD2. DNA for the CDR3: TGTGCCAGCAGCTTGGGGGGGCTAGCGGGAGGCTACGAGCAGTACTTC. Protein: CASSLGGLAGGYEQYF.